This T cell receptor beta chain was captured by sequencing in a study of CD8+ T cells in alopecia areata. About the research overall: The study gave treated patients oral tofacitinib at 5 to 10 mg twice daily. Broader study findings: Persistence during tofacitinib was seen for many expanded lesional clones in scalp and blood. Clonality in the scalp and expanded CD8+ clones ranked among the top 100 were significantly decreased by tofacitinib.

Treatment noted: oral pan-JAK inhibitor, 5-10 mg twice daily. Extracted RNA was reverse transcribed into cDNA, the sequencing template. This table comes from immunoSEQ multiplex PCR, and its TCRdb copy is limited to in-frame clones, with some not included. The sample gives roughly 200,000 clones, roughly two fifths of which show up once; 0.48% is in the top ten. The germline CDR1 and CDR2 sequences are LNHDA and SQIVND (reference sequence). The CDR3 has 14 residues. V was pared by 3 bases and J by 5 bases, with 13 bases between. About this clone: The antigen is undetermined.

The rearrangement uses TRBV19 and TRBJ2-5; unclear D gene. Sequenced material: CD4+ T cells sorted from blood, taken at approximately week 31, from a patient treated with tofacitinib. The TCR was taken from a human donor with alopecia areata. CDR3 nucleotides: TGTGCCAGTAGTATCTATCAGGATTTGGAGACCCAGTACTTC. Protein: CASSIYQDLETQYF.